This T cell receptor (beta chain) was identified in a study of T cell responses to AZD1222 COVID-19 vaccine (dated by TCRdb to the early 2020s). Looking at the study overall: TCR sequencing was performed for fewer than 250 trial participants, of whom around 200 were given two doses of AZD1222 and around 25 were given two doses of MenACWY control vaccine. Trial participants were enrolled by age into subgroups of 18-55, 56-69 and 70-plus years, and 148, 28 and 57 TCR-sequenced participants, respectively, were included in these subgroups.

The investigation overall reported the following: The 56-69-year group was small, and its depth increase did not reach significance, likely because of low power. Participants were mostly white British, with more females than males. The authors suggested clonal diversity may have been underestimated. After two AZD1222 doses, spike-specific TCR breadth and depth were significantly higher than at day 0 and than in MenACWY recipients. Conclusions about previously exposed vaccinees are limited, since just a handful of AZD1222 recipients were seropositive for SARS-CoV-2 at baseline. Because no samples from the day 14 peak response were available, repertoires could be characterized only after the peak T cell response. The whole spike protein was spanned by vaccine-associated CD4 TCRs, and dominant responses were seen in regions 160-218 and 743-854. Reportedly, almost half of the unique spike-specific TCRs recognized epitopes lying outside the regions that are mutated in the B.1.351 and B.1.1.7 variants.

CDR1 SGHRS and CDR2 YFSETQ were looked up in the germline V gene. The CDR3 contains 15 residues, cysteine and phenylalanine counted. Only the CDR3 region is kept as DNA, spanning 45 bases read in frame from base 1. The V and J ends are trimmed by 0 bases and 5 bases, leaving 14 bases between them. The CDR3 regions of human TCRbeta chains were subjected to immunosequencing. As for how the authors treated the data: Repertoire TCRs were checked for matches against a reference library of SARS-CoV-2-specific TCRs that had been generated using the MIRA antigen-specificity platform. Breadth meant the fraction of unique TCRs that were SARS-CoV-2-associated, whereas depth meant the fraction of total T cells that were SARS-CoV-2-associated. Each spike-specific TCR was assigned to its reactive spike region and to a CD4 or CD8 class using the MIRA data. Log10-transformed breadth and depth values were compared by one-way ANOVA with Sidak's multiple comparisons tests. Not all clones reach the TCRdb copy of this immuneACCESS table, which keeps in-frame sequences only. Checked studies attribute under half of the gap to unresolved V genes and leave the rest unexplained. The V and J calls and clone size are taken from that table; D and trimming were inferred from the DNA. Recorded for this sample are 150,000 or so clones; over 85% of them occurred a single time. Over 0.85% of the sample is held by the ten biggest clonotypes.

As concerns this clone: What antigen it recognizes has not been identified. No qualities accompany the bases; no much larger clone lies one base away.

The time point label for this specimen denotes: baseline before first vaccination. The treatment or condition label on this specimen signifies: meningococcal conjugate vaccine given as trial control. Vaccinee samples were obtained from the UK trials COV001 and COV002, which included a single-blind randomized controlled phase 2/3 trial of AZD1222 (ChAdOx1 nCoV-19) in healthy adults. For TCRbeta chain sequencing, PBMC samples were collected from trial participants at day 0 and at day 28 after the second dose. This clonotype was obtained from an adult in good health. The sequencing used peripheral blood, collected on day 0 of MenACWY control vaccination. The chain joins TRBV5-1 to TRBJ1-2; the D gene lacks a confident call. CDR3 reads: CASSLDPPLPYGYTF. In nucleotides, the sequence is TGCGCCAGCAGCTTGGACCCGCCCCTACCTTATGGCTACACCTTC.